The rows below give T cell receptor beta chains drawn from one sample of a study of T-cell memory formation after mild COVID-19. MiXCR, run by TCRdb on the 5' RACE reads, gives a single entry per CDR3 protein. The sample yields 140,000 to 150,000 distinct CDR3 sequences, under 30% seen once. The sequenced material came from PBMCs or a T cell subset sorted from them (not recorded which). The receptors here all came from an adult woman who had mild COVID-19 (a few samples of this study predate the infection). Cell type and time point are not known. Both conserved end residues are part of each CDR3. The D gene is left open where the match is weak. Rows may omit the clone size; those that give it use once, few, many or a size class.

v_call	j_call	d_call	clone_size	cdr3_nt	cdr3_aa
TRBV7-9	TRBJ1-2	.	.	TGTGCCAGCTTCCCCCCGGGAACCTATGGCTACACCTTC	CASFPPGTYGYTF
TRBV29-1	TRBJ2-7	.	.	TGCAGCGTTTTCGGGGACTCCTACGAGCAGTACTTC	CSVFGDSYEQYF
TRBV7-8	TRBJ1-1	.	few	TGTGCCAGTGGGATGTCGGCTGAAGCTTTCTTT	CASGMSAEAFF
TRBV24-1	TRBJ1-1	.	few	TGTGCCACCAGTGATCATCAGGGCTCTGAAGCTTTCTTT	CATSDHQGSEAFF
TRBV10-3	TRBJ2-5	TRBD1	.	TGTGCCATCAGTGAGTCGACAGGGAATCAAGAGACCCAGTACTTC	CAISESTGNQETQYF
TRBV20-1	TRBJ2-1	.	few	TGCAGTGCCGCAGACAGGTTGGGGGCCAGCTCCTACAATGAGCAGTTCTTC	CSAADRLGASSYNEQFF
TRBV7-9	TRBJ2-7	.	.	TGTGCCAGCAGCGAGAGACTAGGACACGAGCAGTACTTC	CASSERLGHEQYF
TRBV28	TRBJ2-7	TRBD2	few	TGTGCCAGCGGACTAGCGACCTACGAGCAGTACTTC	CASGLATYEQYF
TRBV7-9	TRBJ2-2	.	.	TGTGCCAGCAGCCCGCGGGACGACACCGGGGAGCTGTTTTTT	CASSPRDDTGELFF
TRBV7-6	TRBJ1-1	.	few	TGTGCCAGCAGCTTAGGAGGGACAAGGAACACTGAAGCTTTCTTT	CASSLGGTRNTEAFF
TRBV14	TRBJ2-5	TRBD1	.	TGTGCCAGCAGCCATCACCCGACAGGGGAAGAGACCCAGTACTTC	CASSHHPTGEETQYF
TRBV20-1	TRBJ1-1	TRBD1	.	TGCAGTGCTAGTAGCAGTTGGACAGGGAACACTGAAGCTTTCTTT	CSASSSWTGNTEAFF
TRBV7-2	TRBJ2-7	TRBD2	.	TGTGCCAGCAGCCACGGGACTAGCGGGTTCTCCTACGAGCAGTACTTC	CASSHGTSGFSYEQYF
TRBV6-2/TRBV6-3	TRBJ2-2	.	.	TGTGCCAGCAGTTGGACTAAAACGAACACCGGGGAGCTGTTTTTT	CASSWTKTNTGELFF
TRBV20-1	TRBJ2-2	.	.	TGCAGTGCTAGAGATGGCGGAAGGGGCACCGGGGAGCTGTTTTTT	CSARDGGRGTGELFF
TRBV25-1	TRBJ1-2	.	few	TGTGCCAGCAGTCCCCGGGGGGGGACGGGGTATGGCTACACCTTC	CASSPRGGTGYGYTF
TRBV2	TRBJ2-7	.	few	TGTGCCAGCAGTCTTGTAAGGGAGCAGTACTTC	CASSLVREQYF
TRBV5-1	TRBJ2-1	.	.	TGCGCCAGCAGCTTGGAGGCGGGATATGAGCAGTTCTTC	CASSLEAGYEQFF
TRBV7-8	TRBJ1-2	.	.	TGTGCCAGCAGCTCTCATCGGGGCTCTGGCTACACCTTC	CASSSHRGSGYTF
TRBV7-9	TRBJ2-5	TRBD1	.	TGTGCCAGCAGCCCCACCGGGACAGGGACAGAGACCCAGTACTTC	CASSPTGTGTETQYF
TRBV3-1	TRBJ2-3	.	few	TGTGCCAGCAGCCAAGAATCTGGGGCTAGAGATACGCAGTATTTT	CASSQESGARDTQYF
TRBV3-1	TRBJ2-7	.	few	TGTGCCAGCAGCCTAACTAGGGACTACGAGCAGTACTTC	CASSLTRDYEQYF
TRBV7-8	TRBJ2-1	TRBD1	once	TGTGCCAGCACCCCATCGACAGGGCTCGACACGAATGAGCAGTTCTTC	CASTPSTGLDTNEQFF
TRBV7-9	TRBJ2-7	.	.	TGTGCCAGCAGTGATGGGCATTCCTACGAGCAGTACTTC	CASSDGHSYEQYF
TRBV7-9	TRBJ1-2	.	few	TGTGCCGGTCAAGACTATGGCTACACCTTC	CAGQDYGYTF
TRBV5-1	TRBJ2-2	.	many	TGCGCCAGCAGCTTATACACCGGGGAGCTGTTTTTT	CASSLYTGELFF
TRBV9	TRBJ2-1	TRBD2	few	TGTGCCAGCAGCGTACTGTTAGCGGGAGTCTCCTACAATGAGCAGTTCTTC	CASSVLLAGVSYNEQFF
TRBV9	TRBJ2-7	TRBD1	few	TGTGCCAGCAGCCCTTCCTGGGGGGGACAGGGGGCTTACGAGCAGTACTTC	CASSPSWGGQGAYEQYF
TRBV5-6	TRBJ2-3	TRBD2	.	TGTGCCAGCAGCTATCTCAACGGGGGGGCCTTAAGCACAGATACGCAGTATTTT	CASSYLNGGALSTDTQYF
TRBV9	TRBJ2-7	TRBD1	.	TGTGCCAGCAGCGGGGGACAGGGGGGCGAGCAGTACTTC	CASSGGQGGEQYF
TRBV4-1	TRBJ2-5	.	few	TGCGCCAGCAGCCAAGCAGGGGAAGAGACCCAGTACTTC	CASSQAGEETQYF
TRBV29-1	TRBJ1-2	.	.	TGCAGCGTGACCCTAAACAGCTTCTATGGCTACACCTTC	CSVTLNSFYGYTF
TRBV9	TRBJ2-7	TRBD1	few	TGTGCCAGCAGCGTAGGGACAGGGCTCTACGAGCAGTACTTC	CASSVGTGLYEQYF
TRBV29-1	TRBJ2-4	TRBD2	few	TGCAGCACTCGGACTAGCGCGGATGGGGACATTCAGTACTTC	CSTRTSADGDIQYF
TRBV25-1	TRBJ2-5	.	few	TGTGCCAGCAGTGATAGCGTTGGTCGCGGGTACTTC	CASSDSVGRGYF
TRBV7-8	TRBJ2-1	TRBD2	.	TGTGCCAGCAGCCCTACCGGGCGGGGGAGCAATGAGCAGTTCTTC	CASSPTGRGSNEQFF
TRBV9	TRBJ2-3	.	.	TGTGCCAGCAGCCCCAGGCCGGCAGGCGACACAGATACGCAGTATTTT	CASSPRPAGDTDTQYF
TRBV13	TRBJ1-1	TRBD1	.	TGTGCCAGCAGCTCGAACGGACCGGGACAGGGCACTGAAGCTTTCTTT	CASSSNGPGQGTEAFF
TRBV5-1	TRBJ2-5	.	.	TGCGCCAGCAGCGGGGGGCTCCGGGAGACCCAGTACTTC	CASSGGLRETQYF
TRBV11-2	TRBJ2-1	.	.	TGTGCCAGCAGCTTAGGATCGGCGGTTCTCAATGAGTGGCAGTTCTTC	CASSLGSAVLNEWQFF
TRBV7-9	TRBJ1-1	.	few	TGTGCCAGCAGCCCCGGGACACCTGAAGCTTTCTTT	CASSPGTPEAFF
TRBV29-1	TRBJ1-5	.	.	TGCAGCGTCGCACAGGGAAACAATCAGCCCCAGCATTTT	CSVAQGNNQPQHF
TRBV9	TRBJ1-1	.	.	TGTGCCAGCAGCCCATCGGACGTACTTAAGACTGAAGCTTTCTTT	CASSPSDVLKTEAFF
TRBV27	TRBJ2-5	.	few	TGTGCCAGCAGTTCGCTATCAGGGGCCGGTGAGACCCAGTACTTC	CASSSLSGAGETQYF
TRBV5-1	TRBJ1-3	.	.	TGCGCCAGCAGCTTGGATGGGACCCTGGAGTTGAGAAACACCATATATTTT	CASSLDGTLELRNTIYF
TRBV24-1	TRBJ2-2	.	.	TGTGCCACCAGTGAATGGGGACTTAGCACCGGGGAGCTGTTTTTT	CATSEWGLSTGELFF
TRBV20-1	TRBJ2-1	.	few	TGCAGTGTCCCCCCCTGGGGGGAACACTTCAACAATGAGCAGTTCTTC	CSVPPWGEHFNNEQFF
TRBV9	TRBJ2-3	TRBD1	few	TGTGCCAGCAGCGTGGGGACAGGGGGCACAGATACGCAGTATTTT	CASSVGTGGTDTQYF
TRBV6-6	TRBJ2-1	TRBD1	once	TGTGCCAGCACGCAGGGGGTCCTCACCGATGAGCAGTTCTTC	CASTQGVLTDEQFF
TRBV12-3/TRBV12-4	TRBJ2-1	.	.	TGTGCCAGCAGTTCCCCAGGGTTCATCCAGTTCTTC	CASSSPGFIQFF
TRBV6-4	TRBJ2-1	TRBD1	few	TGTGCCAGCAGTGAATGGCAGGGGGTCTCCTACAATGAGCAGTTCTTC	CASSEWQGVSYNEQFF
TRBV15	TRBJ2-1	.	few	TGTGCCACCAGCACAGAAGGGTTTGTTGTTCGGGAGAAACCCTACAATGAGCAGTTCTTC	CATSTEGFVVREKPYNEQFF